This record covers a single T cell receptor (beta chain). This specimen comes from a study of blood T cell repertoires in COVID-19. Background on the study: The origin of the acute and convalescent COVID-19 samples was the United States, Italy and Spain.

The V end lost 2 bases, the J end lost 4 bases, and 9 bases lay between the germline ends. Germline CDR1 MNHNY, CDR2 SVGAGI (reference sequence). CDR3 size: 14 residues. Methods used by the authors: Nucleated cell number was recorded as an estimate derived from reference gene primer amplification. Sequenced by immunoSEQ multiplex PCR; TCRdb stores in-frame clones only, minus some. The V and J calls and clone size were taken over from that table, and D and trimming were inferred from the DNA. The sample carries 250,000 to 300,000 clones, roughly 85% recorded once. The source material was peripheral blood. The clonotype comes from a man aged 50-60 years with active or convalescent COVID-19. The gene calls are TRBV6-6 and TRBJ1-5; D gene uncertain. DNA of the CDR3: TGTGCCAGCAGTTACGCGGAGGGTAATCAGCCCCAGCATTTT. This sequence encodes CASSYAEGNQPQHF.